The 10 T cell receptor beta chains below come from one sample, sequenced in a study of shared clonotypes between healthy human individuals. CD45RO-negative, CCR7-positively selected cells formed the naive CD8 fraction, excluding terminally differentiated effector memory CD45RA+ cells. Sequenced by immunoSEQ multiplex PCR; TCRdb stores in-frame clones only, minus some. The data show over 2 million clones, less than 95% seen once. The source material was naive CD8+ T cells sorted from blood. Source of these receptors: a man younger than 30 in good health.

Here the CDR3 reads CASSLSPSGTAKETQYF. CDR3 DNA sequence: TGTGCCAGCAGCTTATCCCCGTCCGGGACAGCTAAAGAGACCCAGTACTTC. The chain employs TRBV7-9 and TRBJ2-5; 7 bases match TRBD1. Germline lookup yields CDR1 SEHNR and CDR2 FQNEAQ (reference sequence). The V and J ends lost 2 bases and 3 bases, in that order; junction bases with no gene match: 12. The CDR3 extends over 17 amino acids.

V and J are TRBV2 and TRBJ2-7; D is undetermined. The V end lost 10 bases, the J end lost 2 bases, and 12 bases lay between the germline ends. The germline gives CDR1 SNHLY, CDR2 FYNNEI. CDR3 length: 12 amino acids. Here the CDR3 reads CAIETPTYEQYF. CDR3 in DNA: TGTGCCATAGAGACCCCTACCTACGAGCAGTACTTC.

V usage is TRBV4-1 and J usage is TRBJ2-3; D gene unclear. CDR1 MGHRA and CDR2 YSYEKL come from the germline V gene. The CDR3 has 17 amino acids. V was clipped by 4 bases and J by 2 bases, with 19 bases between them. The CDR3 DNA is TGCGCCAGCAGCCGGCAATACAAAAAAATTACCACAGATACGCAGTATTTT. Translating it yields CASSRQYKKITTDTQYF.

DNA of the CDR3: TGTGCCAGCAGCCTATTGGTTGGTGAGACCCAGTACTTC. It translates to CASSLLVGETQYF. V is TRBV6-5 and J is TRBJ2-5; D is undetermined. From germline, CDR1 is MNHEY and CDR2 SVGAGI. With 6 bases removed from V and 5 bases from J, the gap between germline ends came to 13 bases. The CDR3 totals 13 residues.

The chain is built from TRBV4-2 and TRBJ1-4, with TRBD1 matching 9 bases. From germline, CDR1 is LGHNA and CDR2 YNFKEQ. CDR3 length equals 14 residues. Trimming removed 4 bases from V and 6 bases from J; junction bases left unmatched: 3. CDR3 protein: CASSPDRGYEKLFF. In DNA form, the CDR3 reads TGTGCCAGCAGCCCCGACAGGGGGTATGAAAAACTGTTTTTT.

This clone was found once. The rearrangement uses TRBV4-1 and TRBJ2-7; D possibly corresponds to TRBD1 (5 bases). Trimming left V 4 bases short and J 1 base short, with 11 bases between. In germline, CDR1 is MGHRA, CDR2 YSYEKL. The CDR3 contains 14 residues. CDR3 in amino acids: CASSLLDSSYEQYF. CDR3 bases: TGCGCCAGCAGCCTACTCGACAGTTCCTACGAGCAGTACTTC.

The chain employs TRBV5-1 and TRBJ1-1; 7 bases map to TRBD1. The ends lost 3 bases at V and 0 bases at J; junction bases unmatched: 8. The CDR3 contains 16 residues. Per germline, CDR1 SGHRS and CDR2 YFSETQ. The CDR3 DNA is TGCGCCAGCAGCTCCCTGGAGGGGGCGCTGAACACTGAAGCTTTCTTT. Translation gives CASSSLEGALNTEAFF.

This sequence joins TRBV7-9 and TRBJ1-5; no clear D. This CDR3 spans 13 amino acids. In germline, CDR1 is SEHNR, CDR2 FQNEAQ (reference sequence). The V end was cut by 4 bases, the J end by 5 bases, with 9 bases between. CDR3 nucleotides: TGTGCCAGCAGCTCAGCCGGAGATCAGCCCCAGCATTTT. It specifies CASSSAGDQPQHF.

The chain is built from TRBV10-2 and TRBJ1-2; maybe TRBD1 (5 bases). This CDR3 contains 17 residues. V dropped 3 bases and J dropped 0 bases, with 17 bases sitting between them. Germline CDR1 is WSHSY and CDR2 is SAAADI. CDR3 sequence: CASSETYGHHPNYGYTF. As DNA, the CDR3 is TGCGCCAGCAGTGAAACCTACGGACACCACCCTAACTATGGCTACACCTTC.

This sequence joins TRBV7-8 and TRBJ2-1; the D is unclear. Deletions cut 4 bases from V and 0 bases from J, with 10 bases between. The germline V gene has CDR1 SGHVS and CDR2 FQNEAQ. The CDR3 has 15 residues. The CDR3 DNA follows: TGTGCCAGCAGCTCTTCGCCTTCCTCCTACAATGAGCAGTTCTTC. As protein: CASSSSPSSYNEQFF.